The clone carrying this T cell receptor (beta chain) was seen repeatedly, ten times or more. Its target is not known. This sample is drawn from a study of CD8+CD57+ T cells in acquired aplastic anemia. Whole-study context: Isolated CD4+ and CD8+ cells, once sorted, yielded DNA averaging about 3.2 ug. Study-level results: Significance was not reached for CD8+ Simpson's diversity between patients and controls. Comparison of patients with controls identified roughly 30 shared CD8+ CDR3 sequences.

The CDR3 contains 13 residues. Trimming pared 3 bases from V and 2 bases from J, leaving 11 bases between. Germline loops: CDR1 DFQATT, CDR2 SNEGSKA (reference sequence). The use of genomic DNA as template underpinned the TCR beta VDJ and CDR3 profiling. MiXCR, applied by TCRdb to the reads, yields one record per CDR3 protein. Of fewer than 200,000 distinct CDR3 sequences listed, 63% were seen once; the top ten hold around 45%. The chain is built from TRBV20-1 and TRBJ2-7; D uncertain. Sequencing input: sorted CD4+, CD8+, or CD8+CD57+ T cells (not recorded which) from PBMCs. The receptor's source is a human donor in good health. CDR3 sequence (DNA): TGCAGTGCTAGTTCCGGCAGGACCTACGAGCAGTACTTC. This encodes CSASSGRTYEQYF.